These 30 T cell receptor beta chains were all obtained from the same sample, sequenced in a study of vaccination and CD4 T cells after COVID-19. Researchers used the Oncomine TCR Beta short-read assay to sequence DNA from cultured CD4+ T cells. TCRdb analysed the PCR reads with MiXCR anew, one entry per CDR3 protein. Among under 20,000 distinct CDR3 sequences listed, 40% to 65% were seen once. Documented treatment: 10-day PBMC culture with coronavirus spike peptide pools or control peptides (ViraFEST assay). For these TCRs, the target antigens are not known. The material was CD4+ T cells from blood, cultured in vitro, obtained before SARS-CoV-2 vaccination. The source is a human donor who had recovered from COVID-19.

The V and J genes are TRBV7-2 and TRBJ1-5; TRBD1 is a possible D gene (5 bases). Per the germline V gene, CDR1 is SGHTA and CDR2 is FQGNSA. Trimming cost V 0 bases and J 5 bases, with 5 bases left between them. The CDR3 consists of 13 residues. The DNA for the CDR3 is TGTGCCAGCAGCTTAGCGGGGCATCAGCCCCAGCATTTT. Protein: CASSLAGHQPQHF.

This clonotype was seen more than once but under ten times. This sequence joins TRBV20-1 and TRBJ2-3; 8 nucleotides match TRBD2. J was trimmed by 6 bases and V by 6 bases; bases with no gene match: 8. Germline loops: CDR1 DFQATT, CDR2 SNEGSKA (reference sequence). The CDR3 length is 13 residues. CDR3 protein: CSAVPGLEDTQYF. In DNA, the CDR3 is TGCAGTGCCGTCCCGGGACTAGAGGATACGCAGTATTTT.

J is TRBJ1-2 and V is TRBV6-2 or TRBV6-3, with 8 bases fitting TRBD1. Trimming took 5 bases from V and 7 from J; bases not matched to a gene: 9. Germline V lookup: CDR1 MNHEY, CDR2 SVGEGT. The CDR3 extends over 14 amino acids. CDR3 residues: CASSQDRGRLGYTF. For the CDR3, the DNA is TGTGCCAGCAGTCAAGACAGGGGTCGTCTTGGCTACACCTTC.

In this sample, this clonotype turned up a few times. This rearrangement joins TRBV7-9 to TRBJ1-1; the D gene is possibly TRBD1 (5 bases). CDR1 and CDR2 (germline): SEHNR, FQNEAQ (reference sequence). V lost 1 base, J lost 0 bases, and 6 bases lay in between. CDR3 size: 14 residues. The DNA of the CDR3 is TGTGCCAGCAGCTTAGAAGGGGTGAACACTGAAGCTTTCTTT. Amino acids: CASSLEGVNTEAFF.

In its sample, this clonotype was seen a few times. This chain connects TRBV20-1 to TRBJ2-5; the match to TRBD1 covers 10 bases. The germline V gene encodes CDR1 DFQATT and CDR2 SNEGSKA (reference sequence). Trimming cost V 2 bases and J 5 bases; bases outside gene matches: 5. The CDR3 runs to 14 residues. The DNA of the CDR3 is TGCAGTGCTAGAAGACAGGGGGCGAGGGAGACCCAGTACTTC. Its translation: CSARRQGARETQYF.

V and J are TRBV6-1 and TRBJ1-1; D is possibly TRBD1 (5 bases). Germline V gives CDR1 MNHNS, CDR2 SASEGT. The CDR3 is made up of 13 amino acids. Between the trimmed V and J ends, which lost 4 bases and 5 bases, there was a span of 11 bases. The CDR3 DNA reads as TGTGCCAGCAGTGCCTCAGGGATAACTGAAGCTTTCTTT. Amino acid sequence: CASSASGITEAFF.

This clonotype was observed a few times. The rearrangement uses TRBV6-1 and TRBJ1-5, with 8 nucleotides matching TRBD1. Germline-derived CDR1 and CDR2 are MNHNS and SASEGT. The CDR3 runs 12 residues. V lost 7 bases and J lost 7; bases outside the gene matches: 3. The DNA of the CDR3 is TGTGCCAGCACAGGGGGCCCCCAGCCCCAGCATTTT. It codes for CASTGGPQPQHF.

The V and J genes are TRBV6-1 and TRBJ1-3; the D gene is possibly TRBD1 (5 bases). This CDR3 spans 12 amino acids. CDR1 and CDR2 (germline): MNHNS, SASEGT. V was pared by 10 bases and J by 9 bases, with 16 bases between. In DNA, the CDR3 is TGTGCCACCCAGACTTCAGGGAGCACCATATATTTT. This codes for CATQTSGSTIYF.

This sequence joins TRBV19 and TRBJ1-5, with D maybe TRBD1 (5 bases). V was trimmed by 5 bases and J by 3 bases, leaving 11 bases between them. CDR3 length: 14 residues. The germline V gene encodes CDR1 LNHDA and CDR2 SQIVND (reference sequence). The chain's CDR3 is CASSSQGDNQPQHF. The CDR3 nucleotides are TGTGCCAGTAGTTCCCAGGGAGACAATCAGCCCCAGCATTTT.

The chain has TRBV27 and TRBJ2-3; TRBD1 or TRBD2 may be the D gene (6 bases each). CDR1 and CDR2 (germline): MNHEY, SMNVEV (reference sequence). Deletions cut 3 bases from V and 4 bases from J, with 17 bases between. The CDR3 sequence is 16 residues long. CDR3 sequence (DNA): TGTGCCAGCAGTTTGAATGGGGGGCACGTCCCAGATACGCAGTATTTT. Residues: CASSLNGGHVPDTQYF.

The chain has TRBV18 and TRBJ1-1; no clear D. Germline CDR1 KGHSH, CDR2 LQKENI. V lost 2 bases to trimming and J lost 3 bases, with 10 bases between them. The CDR3 is 14 residues long. The CDR3 region is CASSPGPQYTEAFF. The CDR3 DNA is TGTGCCAGCTCACCAGGGCCCCAATACACTGAAGCTTTCTTT.

V and J are TRBV28 and TRBJ2-6; D might be TRBD1 (6 bases). Trimming cost V 5 bases and J 6 bases, with 20 bases left between them. The CDR3 consists of 17 residues. Germline lookup yields CDR1 MDHEN and CDR2 SYDVKM. CDR3 amino acids: CASSTHGTWAMANVLTF. The CDR3 coding sequence is TGTGCCAGCAGTACTCACGGGACATGGGCCATGGCCAACGTCCTGACTTTC.

The V gene is TRBV24-1, the J gene TRBJ1-2; TRBD1 matches at 7 bases. The CDR3 spans 14 residues. The V gene end was trimmed by 5 bases and the J gene end by 4 bases; junction bases not matched to a gene: 6. The germline CDR1 and CDR2 sequences are KGHDR and SFDVKD. CDR3 sequence (DNA): TGTGCCACCAGTGGTTCGACAGGGCCCTATGGCTACACCTTC. Its translation is CATSGSTGPYGYTF.

This chain links TRBV7-2 with TRBJ1-5, with no clear D. The V and J ends lost 5 bases and 5 bases respectively, with 10 bases between them. The V gene's germline CDR1 is SGHTA and CDR2 FQGNSA. The CDR3 has 13 amino acids. In DNA, the CDR3 is TGTGCCAGCAGCCTTGCCCTAGATCAGCCCCAGCATTTT. Protein product: CASSLALDQPQHF.

The chain joins TRBV7-9 to TRBJ1-1, with 7 positions matching TRBD1. CDR3 length equals 15 residues. V dropped 6 bases and J dropped 5; count of bases not matched to a gene: 12. CDR1 is SEHNR, CDR2 FQNEAQ, per germline (reference sequence). CDR3 sequence (DNA): TGTGCCAGCAGAAGGGGTTTAGGGGGCAAAACTGAAGCTTTCTTT. Translation: CASRRGLGGKTEAFF.

CDR3 sequence: CASSWTGTPETQYF. CDR3 DNA: TGTGCCAGCAGCTGGACCGGGACACCCGAGACCCAGTACTTC. The gene calls are TRBV7-9 and TRBJ2-5; TRBD1 might be the D (6 bases). V lost 4 bases, J lost 5 bases, and 14 bases lay in between. This CDR3 is 14 amino acids long. Germline V gives CDR1 SEHNR, CDR2 FQNEAQ (reference sequence).

This clonotype has a handful of counts. V gene TRBV30 combines with J gene TRBJ1-1; D is possibly TRBD1 (5 bases). This CDR3 comprises 14 residues. Trimming left V 2 bases short and J 6 bases short, with 16 bases between. CDR1 is GTSNPN and CDR2 is SVGIG in the germline V gene (reference sequence). Here the CDR3 reads CAWSPLGVSAEAFF. CDR3 nucleotides: TGTGCCTGGAGTCCCTTGGGGGTGAGTGCTGAAGCTTTCTTT.

The J gene is TRBJ1-3, the V gene TRBV7-8, with D perhaps TRBD1 (5 bases). In germline, CDR1 is SGHVS, CDR2 FQNEAQ. The ends were cut back, 0 bases at V and 9 bases at J, with 15 bases in the middle. The CDR3 has 15 residues. The CDR3 is CASSLALWGDATIYF. As DNA, the CDR3 is TGTGCCAGCAGCTTAGCGCTGTGGGGGGATGCCACCATATATTTT. The full variable domain, its missing parts supplied by reference TRBV7-8 and TRBJ1-3, is GAGVSQSPRYKVAKRGQDVALRCDPISGHVSLFWYQQALGQGPEFLTYFQNEAQLDKSGLPSDRFFAERPEGSVSTLKIQRTQQEDSAVYLCASSLALWGDATIYFGEGSWLTVV.

The chain employs TRBV18 and TRBJ1-2, with D possibly TRBD1 on 5 matching bases. Germline V CDR1 and CDR2: KGHSH, LQKENI. This CDR3 comprises 14 residues. Trimming removed 1 base from V and 4 bases from J, with 10 bases in between. CDR3: CASSPRQGSYGYTF. Here the CDR3 DNA reads TGTGCCAGCTCACCACGGCAGGGCAGCTATGGCTACACCTTC.

This clonotype was counted only a few times. The chain links TRBV20-1 to TRBJ2-7; 11 bases map to TRBD1. With 6 bases clipped from V and 4 bases from J, the junction kept 5 bases outside the gene matches. The CDR3 has 13 amino acids. In germline, CDR1 is DFQATT, CDR2 SNEGSKA (reference sequence). The DNA of the CDR3 is TGCAGTGCCCCGGGACAGGGGGGGTACGAGCAGTACTTC. It specifies CSAPGQGGYEQYF.

The chain couples TRBV28 to TRBJ2-7; D not certain. This CDR3 region has 13 residues. The V and J ends lost 8 bases and 4 bases respectively, with 15 bases between them. The germline gives CDR1 MDHEN, CDR2 SYDVKM. CDR3 coding DNA: TGTGCCAGCCGTATCTCACAGCAGTACGAGCAGTACTTC. Its translation is CASRISQQYEQYF.

The chain uses TRBV7-2 and TRBJ2-5, with a tentative D call TRBD2 (6 bases). The CDR3 runs to 13 residues. The germline gives CDR1 SGHTA, CDR2 FQGNSA. Here the CDR3 DNA reads TGTGCGGACCGGGACCTAGCGAAAGAGACCCAGTACTTC. Its protein is CADRDLAKETQYF. The whole variable domain, filled in from reference TRBV7-2 and TRBJ2-5, reads GAGVSQSPSNKVTEKGKDVELRCDPISGHTALYWYRQSLGQGLEFLIYFQGNSAPDKSGLPSDRFSAERTGGSVSTLTIQRTQQEDSAVYLCADRDLAKETQYFGPGTRLLVL.

The chain uses TRBV19 and TRBJ1-1; tentative D call: TRBD1 (6 bases). The CDR3 consists of 16 residues. Germline CDR1 LNHDA, CDR2 SQIVND (reference sequence). V gave up 3 bases and J gave up 0 bases, with 14 bases separating them. The CDR3 is CASSIPGTLMNTEAFF. The DNA for the CDR3 is TGTGCCAGTAGTATCCCTGGGACACTCATGAACACTGAAGCTTTCTTT.

V and J are TRBV19 and TRBJ2-7; 10 bases agree with TRBD2. Losses at the gene ends were 4 bases for V and 0 bases for J; bases not matched to a gene: 3. CDR1 is LNHDA, CDR2 SQIVND, per germline (reference sequence). The CDR3 covers 15 residues. The CDR3 sequence: CASSRASGSSYEQYF. The CDR3 DNA is TGTGCCAGTAGTAGGGCTAGCGGGAGCTCCTACGAGCAGTACTTC.

This clonotype was observed a few times. The chain couples TRBV15 to TRBJ1-5; D unresolved. V shed 0 bases and J shed 0 bases, with 6 bases lying between them. The CDR3 totals 15 residues. Germline values: CDR1 LNHNV, CDR2 YYDKDF (reference sequence). The CDR3 DNA is TGTGCCACCAGCAGAGATTACGGTAGCAATCAGCCCCAGCATTTT. It specifies CATSRDYGSNQPQHF.

The chain joins TRBV6-4 to TRBJ1-1; 8 nucleotides align to TRBD1. The CDR3 has 13 residues. Germline assignment: CDR1 MRHNA and CDR2 SNTAGT. Unmatched junction bases numbered 5, after V lost 2 bases and J lost 9 bases. This CDR3 is CASSDRTGTKAFF. DNA for the CDR3: TGTGCCAGCAGTGACAGGACAGGGACTAAAGCTTTCTTT.

The V and J genes are TRBV6-1 and TRBJ1-5; perhaps TRBD1 as D (6 bases). The CDR3 sequence is 14 residues long. Trimming shortened V by 6 bases and J by 3 bases, and 12 bases separated the two germline ends. Germline V gives CDR1 MNHNS, CDR2 SASEGT. The CDR3, as DNA: TGTGCCAGCAGAGAACAGGGACCCAATCAGCCCCAGCATTTT. Its protein is CASREQGPNQPQHF.

The chain is built from TRBV7-2 and TRBJ1-5, with D possibly being TRBD1 (6 bases). CDR3 length equals 14 residues. The germline CDR1 and CDR2 sequences are SGHTA and FQGNSA. The ends were cut back, 3 bases at V and 6 bases at J, with 12 bases in the middle. The CDR3 DNA is TGTGCCAGCAGCTTTGACAGGTCCGGTCAGCCCCAGCATTTT. Translating it yields CASSFDRSGQPQHF.

V gene TRBV7-8 combines with J gene TRBJ2-1; D might be TRBD1 or TRBD2, each matching 5 bases. V was pared by 5 bases and J by 6 bases, with 11 bases between. The CDR3 spans 13 residues. Germline CDR1 and CDR2: SGHVS and FQNEAQ. CDR3 nucleotide sequence: TGTGCCAGCAGCCCCGGGACCGTCAATGAGCAGTTCTTC. It yields the protein CASSPGTVNEQFF.

The chain combines TRBV6-1 with TRBJ2-3; no clear D. Germline CDR1 reads MNHNS; CDR2 reads SASEGT. The CDR3 totals 11 residues. Trimming removed 7 bases from V and 6 bases from J, with 8 bases in between. Here the CDR3 reads CASIQTDTQYF. CDR3 DNA: TGTGCCAGCATTCAAACTGATACGCAGTATTTT.